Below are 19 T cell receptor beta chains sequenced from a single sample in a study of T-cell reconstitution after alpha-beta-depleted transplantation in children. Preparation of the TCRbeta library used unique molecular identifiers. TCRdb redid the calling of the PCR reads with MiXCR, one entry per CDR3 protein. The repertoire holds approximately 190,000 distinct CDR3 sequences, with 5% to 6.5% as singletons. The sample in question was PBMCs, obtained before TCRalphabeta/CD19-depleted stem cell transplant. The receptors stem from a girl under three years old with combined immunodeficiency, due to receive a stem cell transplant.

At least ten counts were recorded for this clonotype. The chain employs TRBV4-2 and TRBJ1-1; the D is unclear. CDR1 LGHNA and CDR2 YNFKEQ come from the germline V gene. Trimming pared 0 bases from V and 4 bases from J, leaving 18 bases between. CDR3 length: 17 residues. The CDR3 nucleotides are TGTGCCAGCAGCCAAGAATCGGTGGCGAGCAGAGGCACTGAAGCTTTCTTT. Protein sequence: CASSQESVASRGTEAFF.

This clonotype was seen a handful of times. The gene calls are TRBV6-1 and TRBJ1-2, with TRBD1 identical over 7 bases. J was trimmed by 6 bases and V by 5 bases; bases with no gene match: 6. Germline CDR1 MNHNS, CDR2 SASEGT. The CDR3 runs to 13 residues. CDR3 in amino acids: CASSPQTGNGYTF. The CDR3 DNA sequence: TGTGCCAGCAGTCCCCAGACAGGGAATGGCTACACCTTC.

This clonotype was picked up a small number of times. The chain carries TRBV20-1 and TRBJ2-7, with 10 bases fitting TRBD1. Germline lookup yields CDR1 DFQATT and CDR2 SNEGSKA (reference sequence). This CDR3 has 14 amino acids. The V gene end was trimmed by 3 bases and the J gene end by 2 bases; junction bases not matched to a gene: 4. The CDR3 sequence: CSARIGTGAYEQYF. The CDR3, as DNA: TGCAGTGCTAGGATCGGGACAGGGGCCTACGAGCAGTACTTC.

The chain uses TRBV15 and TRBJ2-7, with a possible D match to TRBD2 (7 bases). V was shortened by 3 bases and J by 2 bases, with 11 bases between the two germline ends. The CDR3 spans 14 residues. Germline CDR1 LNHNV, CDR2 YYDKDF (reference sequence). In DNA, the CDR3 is TGTGCCACCAGCAGCGGGGGGCGTCCCTACGAGCAGTACTTC. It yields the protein CATSSGGRPYEQYF.

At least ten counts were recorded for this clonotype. DNA for the CDR3: TGTGCCACCAGCAGAGATCAAGGGTGGACTAGCGGATACGAGCAGTACTTC. This codes for CATSRDQGWTSGYEQYF. V usage is TRBV15 and J usage is TRBJ2-7, with 10 bases that match TRBD2. Germline values: CDR1 LNHNV, CDR2 YYDKDF (reference sequence). V lost 0 bases, J lost 4 bases, and 9 bases stayed unmatched. This CDR3 spans 17 amino acids.

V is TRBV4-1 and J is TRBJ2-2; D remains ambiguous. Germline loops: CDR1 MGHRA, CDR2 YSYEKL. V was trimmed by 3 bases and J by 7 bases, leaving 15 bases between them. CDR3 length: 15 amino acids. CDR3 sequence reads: CASSHIRPVHGELFF. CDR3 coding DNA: TGCGCCAGCAGCCATATTAGACCCGTACACGGGGAGCTGTTTTTT.

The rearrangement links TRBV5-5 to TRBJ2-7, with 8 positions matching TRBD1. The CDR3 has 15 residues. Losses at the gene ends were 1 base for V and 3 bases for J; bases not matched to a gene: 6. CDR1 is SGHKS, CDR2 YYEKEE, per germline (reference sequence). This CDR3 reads CASSLKEDRGYEQYF. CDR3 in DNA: TGTGCCAGCAGCTTGAAGGAAGACAGGGGCTACGAGCAGTACTTC.

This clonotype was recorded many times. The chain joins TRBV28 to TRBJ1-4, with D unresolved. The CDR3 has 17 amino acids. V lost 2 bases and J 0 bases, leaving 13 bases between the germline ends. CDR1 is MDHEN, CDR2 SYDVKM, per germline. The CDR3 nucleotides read TGTGCCAGCAGTTTAAATGAGGCGATGGCAACTAATGAAAAACTGTTTTTT. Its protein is CASSLNEAMATNEKLFF.

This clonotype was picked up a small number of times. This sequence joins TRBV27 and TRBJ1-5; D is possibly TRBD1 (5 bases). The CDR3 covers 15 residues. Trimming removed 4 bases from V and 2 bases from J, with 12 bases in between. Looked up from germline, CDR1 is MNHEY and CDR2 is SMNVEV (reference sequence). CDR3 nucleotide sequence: TGTGCCAGCAGTTCTCTTAGGGGTGGCAATCAGCCCCAGCATTTT. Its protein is CASSSLRGGNQPQHF.

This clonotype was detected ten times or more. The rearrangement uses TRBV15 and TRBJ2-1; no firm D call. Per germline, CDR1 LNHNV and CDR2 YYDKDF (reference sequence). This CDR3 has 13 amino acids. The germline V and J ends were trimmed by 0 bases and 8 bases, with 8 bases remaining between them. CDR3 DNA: TGTGCCACCAGCAGAGATGGAAGGGATGAGCAGTTCTTC. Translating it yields CATSRDGRDEQFF. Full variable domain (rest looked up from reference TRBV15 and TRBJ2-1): DAMVIQNPRYQVTQFGKPVTLSCSQTLNHNVMYWYQQKSSQAPKLLFHYYDKDFNNEADTPDNFQSRRPNTSFCFLDIRSPGLGDTAMYLCATSRDGRDEQFFGPGTRLTVL.

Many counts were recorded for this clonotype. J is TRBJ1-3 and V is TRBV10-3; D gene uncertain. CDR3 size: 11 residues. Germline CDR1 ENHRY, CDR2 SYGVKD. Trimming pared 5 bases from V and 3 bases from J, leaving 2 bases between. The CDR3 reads CAISLGNTIYF. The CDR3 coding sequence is TGTGCCATCAGTCTTGGAAACACCATATATTTT.

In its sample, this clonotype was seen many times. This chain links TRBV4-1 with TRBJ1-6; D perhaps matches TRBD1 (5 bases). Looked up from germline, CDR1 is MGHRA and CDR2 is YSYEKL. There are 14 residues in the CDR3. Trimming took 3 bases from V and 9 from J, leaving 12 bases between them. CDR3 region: CASSQGTVSSPLHF. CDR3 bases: TGCGCCAGCAGCCAGGGGACCGTATCTTCACCCCTCCACTTT.

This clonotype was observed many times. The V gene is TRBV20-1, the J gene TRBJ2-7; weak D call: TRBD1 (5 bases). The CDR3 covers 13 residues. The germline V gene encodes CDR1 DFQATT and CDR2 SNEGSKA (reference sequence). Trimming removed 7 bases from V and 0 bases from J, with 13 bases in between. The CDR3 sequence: CSVPIDSSYEQYF. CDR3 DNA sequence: TGCAGTGTCCCAATCGACAGCTCCTACGAGCAGTACTTC.

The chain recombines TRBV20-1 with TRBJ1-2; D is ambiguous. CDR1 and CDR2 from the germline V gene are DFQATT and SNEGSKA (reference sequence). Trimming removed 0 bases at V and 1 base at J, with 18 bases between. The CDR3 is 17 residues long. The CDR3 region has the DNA TGCAGTGCTAGAGATCGGGTCGGAGATCGGGATAACTATGGCTACACCTTC. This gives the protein CSARDRVGDRDNYGYTF.

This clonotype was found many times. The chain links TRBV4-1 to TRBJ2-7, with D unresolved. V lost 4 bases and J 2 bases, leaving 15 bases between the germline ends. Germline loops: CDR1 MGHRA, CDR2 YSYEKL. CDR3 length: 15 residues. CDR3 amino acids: CASSPIWVGTYEQYF. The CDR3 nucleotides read TGCGCCAGCAGCCCGATATGGGTGGGGACCTACGAGCAGTACTTC.

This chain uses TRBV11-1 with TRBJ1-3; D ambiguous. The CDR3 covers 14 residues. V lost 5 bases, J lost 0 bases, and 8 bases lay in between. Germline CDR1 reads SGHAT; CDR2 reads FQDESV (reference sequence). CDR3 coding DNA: TGTGCCAGCAGCCACCCAGTCTCTGGAAACACCATATATTTT. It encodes CASSHPVSGNTIYF. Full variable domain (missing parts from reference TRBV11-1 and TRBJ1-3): EAEVAQSPRYKITEKSQAVAFWCDPISGHATLYWYRQILGQGPELLVQFQDESVVDDSQLPKDRFSAERLKGVDSTLKIQPAELGDSAMYLCASSHPVSGNTIYFGEGSWLTVV.

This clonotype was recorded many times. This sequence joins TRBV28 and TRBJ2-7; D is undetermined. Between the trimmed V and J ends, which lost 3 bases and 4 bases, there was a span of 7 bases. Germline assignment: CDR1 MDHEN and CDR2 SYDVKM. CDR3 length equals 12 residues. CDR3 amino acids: CASSFSLYEQYF. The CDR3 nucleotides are TGTGCCAGCAGTTTTTCATTGTACGAGCAGTACTTC.

The CDR3 DNA sequence: TGTGCCAGCAGTGTCGGCGGGCTAGTGTATGAGCAGTTCTTC. Its translation: CASSVGGLVYEQFF. The gene calls are TRBV25-1 and TRBJ2-1; the D gene is possibly TRBD2 (5 bases). CDR3 size: 14 residues. The V end was cut by 4 bases, the J end by 8 bases, with 15 bases between. Germline V gene data show CDR1 as MGHDK and CDR2 as SYGVNS. Full variable domain (missing parts from reference TRBV25-1 and TRBJ2-1): EADIYQTPRYLVIGTGKKITLECSQTMGHDKMYWYQQDPGMELHLIHYSYGVNSTEKGDLSSESTVSRIRTEHFPLTLESARPSHTSQYLCASSVGGLVYEQFFGPGTRLTVL.

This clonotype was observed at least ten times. CDR3 sequence (DNA): TGTGCCAGCAGTTTCGCCTCAAACTACAATGAGCAGTTCTTC. Translated, it gives CASSFASNYNEQFF. The chain couples TRBV27 to TRBJ2-1; D gene ambiguous. The CDR3 has 14 residues. Trimming removed 3 bases from V and 3 bases from J, with 9 bases in between. Germline V CDR1 and CDR2: MNHEY, SMNVEV (reference sequence).